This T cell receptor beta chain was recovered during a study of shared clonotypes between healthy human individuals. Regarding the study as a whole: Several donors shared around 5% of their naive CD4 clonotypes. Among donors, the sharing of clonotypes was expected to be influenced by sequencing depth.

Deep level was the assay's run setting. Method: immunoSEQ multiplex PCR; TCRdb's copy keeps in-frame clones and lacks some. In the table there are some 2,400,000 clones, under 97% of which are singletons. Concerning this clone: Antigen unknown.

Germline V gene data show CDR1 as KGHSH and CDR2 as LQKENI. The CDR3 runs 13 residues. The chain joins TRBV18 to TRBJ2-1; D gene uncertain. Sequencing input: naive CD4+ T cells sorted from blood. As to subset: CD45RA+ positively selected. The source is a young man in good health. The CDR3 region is CAPGTDSYNEQFF. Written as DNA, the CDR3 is TGTGCTCCCGGCACAGACTCCTACAATGAGCAGTTCTTC.